This T cell receptor (beta chain) is drawn from a study of blood T cell repertoires in COVID-19. The V end lost 5 bases, the J end lost 0 bases, and 7 bases lay between the germline ends. The CDR3 totals 14 residues. Germline CDR1 MDHEN, CDR2 SYDVKM. Method: immunoSEQ multiplex PCR; TCRdb's copy keeps in-frame clones and lacks some. This repertoire shows 200,000 or so clones, more than 70% found once; its top ten account for 7% to 8.5%. Sequences were obtained from PBMCs or T cells enriched from blood (not recorded which). The V and J genes are TRBV28 and TRBJ1-4; D is ambiguous. The receptor comes from a woman aged 40 to 50 with acute COVID-19. CDR3 residues: CASSVSATNEKLFF. CDR3 in DNA: TGTGCCAGCAGTGTTTCTGCAACTAATGAAAAACTGTTTTTT.